This is a list of T cell receptor beta chains from one sample in a study of cytotoxic CD8 clonotypes in ibrutinib-treated CLL. Generated by immunoSEQ multiplex PCR, the TCRdb table keeps only in-frame clones and is missing some. This table has 30,000 to 40,000 clones, approximately 69% appearing once. The sample here was PBMCs, taken before ibrutinib treatment. The receptors here all came from a human donor with chronic lymphocytic leukemia. Both conserved end residues are part of each CDR3. D genes are given only for firm matches. Expanded clones are given a class, and other clones once, few, many or no size at all.

j_gene: TRBJ2-7; v_gene: TRBV11-2; d_gene: NA; abundance: NA; CDR3nt: TGTGCCAGCAGCTTCGTAGGGAGCTCCTACGAGCAGTACTTC; CDR3aa: CASSFVGSSYEQYF
j_gene: TRBJ2-3; v_gene: TRBV18; d_gene: TRBD2; abundance: NA; CDR3nt: TGTGCCAGCTCATCCGAGCGGGGGCGCACAGATACGCAGTATTTT; CDR3aa: CASSSERGRTDTQYF
j_gene: TRBJ1-5; v_gene: TRBV7-2; d_gene: TRBD1; abundance: few; CDR3nt: TGTGCCAGCAGCCCACAAGGCGGGACAGGACATCAGCCCCAGCATTTT; CDR3aa: CASSPQGGTGHQPQHF
j_gene: TRBJ1-2; v_gene: TRBV7-8; d_gene: TRBD1; abundance: NA; CDR3nt: TGTGCCAGCAGCCAGGACAGGGGGCTAGGAAACTATGGCTACACCTTC; CDR3aa: CASSQDRGLGNYGYTF
j_gene: TRBJ2-1; v_gene: TRBV28; d_gene: TRBD2; abundance: NA; CDR3nt: TGTGCCAGCAGTTTAACGGGACTAGTATCCTACAATGAGCAGTTCTTC; CDR3aa: CASSLTGLVSYNEQFF
j_gene: TRBJ2-7; v_gene: TRBV7-9; d_gene: NA; abundance: once; CDR3nt: TGTGCCAGCAGCTTTACCCCCGGGACAAGATACGAGCAGTACTTC; CDR3aa: CASSFTPGTRYEQYF
j_gene: TRBJ1-2; v_gene: TRBV19; d_gene: TRBD1; abundance: NA; CDR3nt: TGTGCCAGTAGCGGGACAGGCTATGGCTACACCTTC; CDR3aa: CASSGTGYGYTF
j_gene: TRBJ2-1; v_gene: TRBV6-5; d_gene: TRBD1; abundance: NA; CDR3nt: TGTGCCAGCAGTTACTCACGGACAGGGTGGTTCTTC; CDR3aa: CASSYSRTGWFF
j_gene: TRBJ1-1; v_gene: TRBV6-1; d_gene: NA; abundance: NA; CDR3nt: TGTGCCAGCAACACCGACAGGCGTGAAGCTTTCTTT; CDR3aa: CASNTDRREAFF
j_gene: TRBJ2-3; v_gene: TRBV27; d_gene: NA; abundance: NA; CDR3nt: TGTGCCAGCAGTTTATCCACTAGCACAGATACGCAGTATTTT; CDR3aa: CASSLSTSTDTQYF
j_gene: TRBJ1-2; v_gene: TRBV19; d_gene: NA; abundance: few; CDR3nt: TGTGCCAGTAGATCCAGGGTAGGATACAGCACGGCGTACTATGGCTACACCTTC; CDR3aa: CASRSRVGYSTAYYGYTF
j_gene: TRBJ2-7; v_gene: TRBV6-1; d_gene: TRBD1; abundance: NA; CDR3nt: TGTGCCAGCAGTGAAAGAAAAGACAGGGGGGTCGCCTACGAGCAGTACTTC; CDR3aa: CASSERKDRGVAYEQYF
j_gene: TRBJ2-5; v_gene: TRBV6-1; d_gene: NA; abundance: NA; CDR3nt: TGTGCCAGCAGTGAAGGCCCCTACCAAGAGACCCAGTACTTC; CDR3aa: CASSEGPYQETQYF
j_gene: TRBJ1-5; v_gene: TRBV7-8; d_gene: NA; abundance: once; CDR3nt: TGTGCCAGCAGCTTACTCCCCCCAAGGAGCAATCAGCCCCAGCATTTT; CDR3aa: CASSLLPPRSNQPQHF
j_gene: TRBJ1-5; v_gene: TRBV6-5; d_gene: NA; abundance: NA; CDR3nt: TGTGCCAGCAGTTCGACAGTTCTGGATAGGCCCCAGCATTTT; CDR3aa: CASSSTVLDRPQHF
j_gene: TRBJ1-2; v_gene: TRBV5-8; d_gene: NA; abundance: NA; CDR3nt: TGTGCCAGCAGCTTGCAGGGAAACTATGGCTACACCTTC; CDR3aa: CASSLQGNYGYTF
j_gene: TRBJ2-7; v_gene: TRBV12-2; d_gene: NA; abundance: NA; CDR3nt: TGTGCAAGTCGCTTAGATCGTTACGAGCAGTACTTC; CDR3aa: CASRLDRYEQYF
j_gene: TRBJ1-4; v_gene: TRBV13; d_gene: NA; abundance: NA; CDR3nt: TGTGCCAGCAGGTCATCGGATGAAGAAAAACTGTTTTTT; CDR3aa: CASRSSDEEKLFF
j_gene: TRBJ2-5; v_gene: TRBV7-8; d_gene: NA; abundance: NA; CDR3nt: TGTGCCAGCAGCTTAGATTTCATCGGGGTTGAGACCCAGTACTTC; CDR3aa: CASSLDFIGVETQYF
j_gene: TRBJ2-5; v_gene: TRBV9; d_gene: NA; abundance: NA; CDR3nt: TGTGCCAGCAGCGTTGGAGTCAGCGGATCGGAGACCCAGTACTTC; CDR3aa: CASSVGVSGSETQYF
j_gene: TRBJ2-2; v_gene: TRBV11-2; d_gene: TRBD1; abundance: NA; CDR3nt: TGTGCCAGCAGCGCAGACAGGGCCGGGGAGCTGTTTTTT; CDR3aa: CASSADRAGELFF
j_gene: TRBJ1-4; v_gene: TRBV7-2; d_gene: NA; abundance: NA; CDR3nt: TGTGCCAGCAGCTTATCAGGGGCTAATGAAAAACTGTTTTTT; CDR3aa: CASSLSGANEKLFF
j_gene: TRBJ2-3; v_gene: TRBV21-1; d_gene: NA; abundance: NA; CDR3nt: TGTGCCAGCAGCAAAAAGGGAAATGTTGGGCCGAACACAGATACGCAGTATTTT; CDR3aa: CASSKKGNVGPNTDTQYF
j_gene: TRBJ2-7; v_gene: TRBV9; d_gene: TRBD2; abundance: NA; CDR3nt: TGTGCCAGCAGCGTAGCTAGCCCAGCGGGGGGGACCTACGAGCAGTACTTC; CDR3aa: CASSVASPAGGTYEQYF
j_gene: TRBJ1-6; v_gene: TRBV4-2; d_gene: TRBD1; abundance: few; CDR3nt: TGTGCCAGCAGCCAAGATCCAGGACAGGGGACTTCACCCCTCCACTTT; CDR3aa: CASSQDPGQGTSPLHF
j_gene: TRBJ2-7; v_gene: TRBV7-2; d_gene: TRBD2; abundance: NA; CDR3nt: TGTGCCAGCAGCTTGACTAGCGGGAGCCCCGTTGAGCAGTACTTC; CDR3aa: CASSLTSGSPVEQYF
j_gene: TRBJ2-3; v_gene: TRBV4-1; d_gene: TRBD1; abundance: NA; CDR3nt: TGCGCCAGCAGCGACAGGGGATTCGGCACAGATACGCAGTATTTT; CDR3aa: CASSDRGFGTDTQYF
j_gene: TRBJ1-5; v_gene: TRBV9; d_gene: TRBD1; abundance: NA; CDR3nt: TGTGCCAGCAGCGCCGGGACAGACTATAGCAATCAGCCCCAGCATTTT; CDR3aa: CASSAGTDYSNQPQHF
j_gene: TRBJ2-2; v_gene: TRBV12-5; d_gene: TRBD2; abundance: NA; CDR3nt: TGTGCTAGTGGTTTGGTACATACTAGCGGGGGGGCCCGGACCGGGGAGCTGTTTTTT; CDR3aa: CASGLVHTSGGARTGELFF